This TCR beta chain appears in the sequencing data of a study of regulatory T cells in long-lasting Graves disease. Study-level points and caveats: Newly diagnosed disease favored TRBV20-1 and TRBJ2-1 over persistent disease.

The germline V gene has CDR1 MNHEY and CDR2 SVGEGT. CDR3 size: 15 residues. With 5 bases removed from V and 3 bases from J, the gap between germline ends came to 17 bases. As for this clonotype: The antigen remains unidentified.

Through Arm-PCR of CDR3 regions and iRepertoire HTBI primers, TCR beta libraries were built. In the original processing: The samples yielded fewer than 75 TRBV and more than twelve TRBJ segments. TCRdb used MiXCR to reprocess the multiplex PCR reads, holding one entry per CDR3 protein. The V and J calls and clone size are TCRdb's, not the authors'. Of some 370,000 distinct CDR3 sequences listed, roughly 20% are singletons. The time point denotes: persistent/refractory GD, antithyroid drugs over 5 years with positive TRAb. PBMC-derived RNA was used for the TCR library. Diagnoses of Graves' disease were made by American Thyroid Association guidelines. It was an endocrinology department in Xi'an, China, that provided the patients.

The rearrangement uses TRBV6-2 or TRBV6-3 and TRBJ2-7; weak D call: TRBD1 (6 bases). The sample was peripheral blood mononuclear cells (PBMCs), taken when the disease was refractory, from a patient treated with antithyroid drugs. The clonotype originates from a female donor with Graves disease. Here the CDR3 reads CASSDPFRGVYEQYF. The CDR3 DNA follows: TGTGCCAGCAGTGACCCATTCAGGGGAGTCTACGAGCAGTACTTC.